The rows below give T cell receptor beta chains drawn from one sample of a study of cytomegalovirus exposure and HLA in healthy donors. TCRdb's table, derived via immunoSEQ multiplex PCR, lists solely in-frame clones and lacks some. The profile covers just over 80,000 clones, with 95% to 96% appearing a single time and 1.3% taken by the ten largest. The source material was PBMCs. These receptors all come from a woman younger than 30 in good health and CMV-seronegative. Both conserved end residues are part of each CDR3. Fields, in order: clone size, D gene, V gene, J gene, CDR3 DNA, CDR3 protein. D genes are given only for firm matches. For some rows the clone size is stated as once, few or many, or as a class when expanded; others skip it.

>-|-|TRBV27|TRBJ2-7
TGTGCCAGCAGTTTAACGTGGACTACCTACGAGCAGTACTTC
CASSLTWTTYEQYF
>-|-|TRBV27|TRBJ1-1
TGTGCCAGCAGTCTCAAAGGGAGTATGGCCACTGAAGCTTTCTTT
CASSLKGSMATEAFF
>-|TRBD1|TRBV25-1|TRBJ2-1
TGTGCCAGCAGCAACCTACAGGGGCGCTACCGGGCGAATGAGCAGTTCTTC
CASSNLQGRYRANEQFF
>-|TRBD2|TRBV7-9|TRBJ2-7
TGTGCCAGCACCTCGGGACTAGCGGGACATCCTCCCTCCTACGAGCAGTACTTC
CASTSGLAGHPPSYEQYF
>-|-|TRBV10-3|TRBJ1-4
TGTGCCACGAACTACGCAACTAATGAAAAACTGTTTTTT
CATNYATNEKLFF
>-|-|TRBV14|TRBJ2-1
TGTGCCAGCAGCCAAGACCCTCTGGGGGGCAATGAGCAGTTCTTC
CASSQDPLGGNEQFF
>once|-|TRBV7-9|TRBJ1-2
TGTGCCAGCAGCCAAGGGGGGGGGACTAACTATGGCTACACCTTC
CASSQGGGTNYGYTF
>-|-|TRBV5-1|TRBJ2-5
TGCGCCAGCAGCTTGGGGGGAGTGAACGGTATGGAGACCCAGTACTTC
CASSLGGVNGMETQYF
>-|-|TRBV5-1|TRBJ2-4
TGCGCCAGCAGCTTGGCCGAGGGCTGGGACATTCAGTACTTC
CASSLAEGWDIQYF
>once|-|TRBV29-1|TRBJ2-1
TGCAGCGGCTGGAGGTACTCCTACAATGAGCAGTTCTTC
CSGWRYSYNEQFF
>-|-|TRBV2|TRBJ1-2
TGTGCCTACTACGAAGGGGTCCAGGGCGTAGCTAACTATGGCTACACCTTC
CAYYEGVQGVANYGYTF
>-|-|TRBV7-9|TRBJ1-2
TGTGCCAGCAGCAAACAGGTCGGTGGCTACACCTTC
CASSKQVGGYTF
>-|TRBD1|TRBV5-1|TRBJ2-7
TGCGCCAGCAGCTCAGCCCACCTGACAGGGTACTACGAGCAGTACTTC
CASSSAHLTGYYEQYF
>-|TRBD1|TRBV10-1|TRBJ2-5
TGCGCCAGCAGTGAGTCAAGAGGGACAGGAGAGACCCAGTACTTC
CASSESRGTGETQYF
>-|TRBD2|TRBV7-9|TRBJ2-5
TGTGCCAGCAGCTTAGGAGCGGGAGGACAAGAGACCCAGTACTTC
CASSLGAGGQETQYF
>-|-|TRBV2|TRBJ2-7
TGTGCCAGCAGTGGTGCAGAGGTTAGCGAGCAGTACTTC
CASSGAEVSEQYF
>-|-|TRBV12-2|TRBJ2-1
TGTGCAAGTCGCTTACCGGGACTAGTTTATGAGCAGTTCTTC
CASRLPGLVYEQFF
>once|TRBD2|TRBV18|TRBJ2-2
TGTGCCAGCTCGCGGACTAGCGGTGGCCCCGCGAACACCGGGGAGCTGTTTTTT
CASSRTSGGPANTGELFF
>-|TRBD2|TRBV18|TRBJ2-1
TGTGCCAGCTCACGAAAGCTAGCGGGGACCAATGAGCAGTTCTTC
CASSRKLAGTNEQFF
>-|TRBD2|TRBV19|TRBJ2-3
TGTGCCAGTAGTATAGGGGGGACTAGCAGCTATACGCAGTATTTT
CASSIGGTSSYTQYF
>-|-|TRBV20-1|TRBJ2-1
TGCAGTGCAAACCAGGGGGGCGAGCAGTTCTTC
CSANQGGEQFF
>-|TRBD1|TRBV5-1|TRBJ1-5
TGCGCCAGCAGCTTGGGACCAACGGACAGGCACAATCAGCCCCAGCATTTT
CASSLGPTDRHNQPQHF
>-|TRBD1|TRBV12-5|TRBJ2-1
TGTGCTAGTGGCCCCGGGCGGCTGACAGGGCCCGGTGAGCAGTTCTTC
CASGPGRLTGPGEQFF
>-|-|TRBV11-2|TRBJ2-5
TGTGCCAGCAGCCTTGTTGACCAAGAGACCCAGTACTTC
CASSLVDQETQYF
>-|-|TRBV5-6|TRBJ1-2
TGTGCCAGCAGCTTGGGTGGCCTTAACTATGGCTACACCTTC
CASSLGGLNYGYTF
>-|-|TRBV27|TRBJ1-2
TGTGCCAGCAGCCTACAGGGTCTGCCTTATGGCTACACCTTC
CASSLQGLPYGYTF
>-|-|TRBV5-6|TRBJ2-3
TGTGCCAGCAGCGGGGGCGACGATACGCAGTATTTT
CASSGGDDTQYF
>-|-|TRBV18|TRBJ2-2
TGTGCCAGCGGGGGAACAGGGACTAACGGGGAGCTGTTTTTT
CASGGTGTNGELFF
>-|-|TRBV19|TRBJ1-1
TGTGCCAGTAGTTCCACCTCTCTCGGCACTGAAGCTTTCTTT
CASSSTSLGTEAFF
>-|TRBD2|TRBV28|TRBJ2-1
TGTGCCAGCAGTTTCCGTACTAGCGGGAGAAGAGGTGAGCAGTTCTTC
CASSFRTSGRRGEQFF
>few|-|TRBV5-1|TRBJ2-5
TGCGCCAGCAGTTCCGGGGGCCAAGAGACCCAGTACTTC
CASSSGGQETQYF
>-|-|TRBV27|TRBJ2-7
TGTGCCAGCAGTTTAGGGCTCCATTCGGTTACCTACGAGCAGTACTTC
CASSLGLHSVTYEQYF
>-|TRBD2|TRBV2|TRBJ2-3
TGTGCCAGCAGTGATGTAGCGGGAGGAGATACGCAGTATTTT
CASSDVAGGDTQYF
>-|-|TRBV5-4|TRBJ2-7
TGTGCCAGCAGCTTGTCTCAGGGATACTACGAGCAGTACTTC
CASSLSQGYYEQYF
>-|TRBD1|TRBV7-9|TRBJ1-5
TGTGCCAGCAGCTCCAAAGACAGGGGACAGCCCCAGCATTTT
CASSSKDRGQPQHF
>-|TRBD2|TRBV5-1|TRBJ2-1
TGCGCCAGCAGCTTGGTCCCTAGCGGGAGCCCTTCCAAGGACGACAATGAGCAGTTCTTC
CASSLVPSGSPSKDDNEQFF
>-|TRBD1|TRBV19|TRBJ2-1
TGTGCCACCACCGACAGGGCCAATGAGCAGTTCTTC
CATTDRANEQFF
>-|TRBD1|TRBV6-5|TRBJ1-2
TGTGCCAGCGGGACAGTGGGCGTCTATGGCTACACCTTC
CASGTVGVYGYTF
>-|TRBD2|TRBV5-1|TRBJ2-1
TGCGCCAGCAGCTTACCTAGCGGGTACAATGAGCAGTTCTTC
CASSLPSGYNEQFF
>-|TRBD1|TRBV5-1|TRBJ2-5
TGCGCCAGCAGGCTACAGGGGTTTGGAGAGACCCAGTACTTC
CASRLQGFGETQYF
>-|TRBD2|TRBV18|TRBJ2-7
TGTGCCAGCTCAAGGAGCGGGACTGTTGGTCGATACGAGCAGTACTTC
CASSRSGTVGRYEQYF
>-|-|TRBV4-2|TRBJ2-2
TGTGCCAGCAGCCAAGTAACAGCGGAAATTACCGGGGAGCTGTTTTTT
CASSQVTAEITGELFF
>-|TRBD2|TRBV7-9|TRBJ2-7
TGTGCCAGCGGCGACTCGCGGGAGCGCTACGAGCAGTACTTC
CASGDSRERYEQYF
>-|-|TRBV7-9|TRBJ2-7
TGTGCCAGCAGCGCTTCCAGCTACGAGCAGTACTTC
CASSASSYEQYF
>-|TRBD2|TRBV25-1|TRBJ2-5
TGTGCCAGCAGTCGACTAGCGGGAGGCCAAGAGACCCAGTACTTC
CASSRLAGGQETQYF
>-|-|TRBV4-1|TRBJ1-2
TGCGCCAGCAGCCAAGGGCATGGCTACACCTTC
CASSQGHGYTF
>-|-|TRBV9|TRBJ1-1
TGTGCCAGCAGCCCTTTGCTGGGAGAGAACACTGAAGCTTTCTTT
CASSPLLGENTEAFF